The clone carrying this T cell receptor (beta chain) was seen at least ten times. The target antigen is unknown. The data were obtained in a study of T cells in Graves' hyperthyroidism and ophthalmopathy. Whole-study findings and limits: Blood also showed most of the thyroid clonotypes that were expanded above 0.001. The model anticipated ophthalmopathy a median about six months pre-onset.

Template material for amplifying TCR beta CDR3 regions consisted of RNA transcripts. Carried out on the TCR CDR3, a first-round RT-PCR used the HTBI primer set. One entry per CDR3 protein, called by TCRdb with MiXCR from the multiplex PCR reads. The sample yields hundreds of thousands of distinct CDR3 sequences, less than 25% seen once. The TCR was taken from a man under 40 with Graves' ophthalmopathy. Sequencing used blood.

For the CDR3, the DNA is TGCGCCAGCAGGGGACAGGGAGGAACTGAAGCTTTCTTT. Translating it yields CASRGQGGTEAFF. The chain employs TRBV5-1 and TRBJ1-1; 9 nucleotides agree with TRBD1. Germline-derived CDR1 and CDR2 are SGHRS and YFSETQ. V trimming: 5 bases; J trimming: 5 bases; junction bases outside the gene matches: 4. The CDR3 spans 13 residues. The whole variable domain, remainder taken from reference TRBV5-1 and TRBJ1-1, is KAGVTQTPRYLIKTRGQQVTLSCSPISGHRSVSWYQQTPGQGLQFLFEYFSETQRNKGNFPGRFSGRQFSNSRSEMNVSTLELGDSALYLCASRGQGGTEAFFGQGTRLTVV.